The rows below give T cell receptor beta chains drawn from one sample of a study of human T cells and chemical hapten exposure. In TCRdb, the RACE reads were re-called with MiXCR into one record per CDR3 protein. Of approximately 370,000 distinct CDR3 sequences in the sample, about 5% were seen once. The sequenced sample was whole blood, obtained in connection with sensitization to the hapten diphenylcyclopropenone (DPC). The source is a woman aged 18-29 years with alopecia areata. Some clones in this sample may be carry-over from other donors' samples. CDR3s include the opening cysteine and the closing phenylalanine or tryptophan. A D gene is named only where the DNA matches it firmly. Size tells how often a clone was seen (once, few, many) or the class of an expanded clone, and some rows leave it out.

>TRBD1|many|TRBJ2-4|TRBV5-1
CASSSDRGLQYF
TGCGCCAGCAGCTCAGACAGGGGCCTTCAGTACTTC
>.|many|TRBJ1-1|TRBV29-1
CSVPVPAFF
TGCAGCGTTCCGGTTCCGGCTTTCTTT
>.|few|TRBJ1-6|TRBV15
CATSRTVLNSPLHF
TGTGCCACCAGCAGGACAGTTCTAAATTCACCCCTCCACTTT
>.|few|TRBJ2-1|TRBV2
CASSEEEFSYNEQFF
TGTGCCAGCAGTGAAGAGGAGTTTTCCTACAATGAGCAGTTCTTC
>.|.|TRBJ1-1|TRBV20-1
CSATHRAGNTEAFF
TGCAGTGCCACACACAGGGCAGGTAACACTGAAGCTTTCTTT
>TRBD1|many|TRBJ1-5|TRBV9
CASSVGGQGVGQPQHF
TGTGCCAGCAGCGTTGGAGGACAGGGAGTGGGTCAGCCCCAGCATTTT
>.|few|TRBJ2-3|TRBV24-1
CATSDVVGDSTDTQYF
TGTGCCACCAGTGATGTGGTAGGAGATAGCACAGATACGCAGTATTTT
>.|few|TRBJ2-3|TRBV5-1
CASSWATFSKTTSTDTQYF
TGCGCCAGCAGCTGGGCGACTTTTTCCAAAACGACTAGCACAGATACGCAGTATTTT
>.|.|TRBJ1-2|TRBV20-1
CSARDGTSNYGYTF
TGCAGTGCTAGGGACGGAACCTCTAACTATGGCTACACCTTC
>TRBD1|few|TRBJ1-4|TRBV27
CASSQTGGTEKLFF
TGTGCCAGCAGCCAAACAGGGGGTACGGAAAAACTGTTTTTT
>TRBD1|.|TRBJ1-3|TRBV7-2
CASSSGTVSGNTIYF
TGTGCCAGCAGCTCAGGGACAGTCTCTGGAAACACCATATATTTT
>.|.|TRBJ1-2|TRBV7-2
CASTPLIYGYTF
TGTGCCAGCACCCCATTGATCTATGGCTACACCTTC
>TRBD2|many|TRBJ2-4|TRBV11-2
CASSFTSDDKNIQYF
TGTGCCAGCAGCTTCACTAGCGACGACAAAAACATTCAGTACTTC
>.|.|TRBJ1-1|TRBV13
CASSTGADTPEAFF
TGTGCCAGCAGCACGGGGGCCGACACGCCTGAAGCTTTCTTT
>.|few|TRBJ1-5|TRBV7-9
CASSLGGPHNQPQHF
TGTGCCAGCAGCTTAGGGGGGCCCCACAATCAGCCCCAGCATTTT
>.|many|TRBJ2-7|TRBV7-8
CASSPYRAGAYEQYF
TGTGCCAGCAGCCCTTATAGGGCAGGGGCCTACGAGCAGTACTTC
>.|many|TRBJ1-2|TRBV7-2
CASSLRSGYGYTF
TGTGCCAGCAGCTTAAGGTCGGGGTATGGCTACACCTTC
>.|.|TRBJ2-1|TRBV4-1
CASSPSAEPFNEQFF
TGCGCCAGCAGCCCCAGCGCGGAGCCTTTCAATGAGCAGTTCTTC
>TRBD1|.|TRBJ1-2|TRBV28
CASSKWGQGGNYGYTF
TGTGCCAGCAGCAAGTGGGGACAGGGGGGAAACTATGGCTACACCTTC
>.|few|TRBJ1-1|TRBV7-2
CASSPPEAHPEAFF
TGTGCCAGCAGCCCACCGGAGGCACATCCTGAAGCTTTCTTT
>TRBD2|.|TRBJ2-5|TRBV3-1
CASSLRSGLARKTQYF
TGTGCCAGCAGCCTCCGCTCGGGACTAGCGCGGAAGACCCAGTACTTC
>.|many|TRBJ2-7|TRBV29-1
CSVITESYYEQYF
TGCAGCGTTATAACTGAGAGTTACTACGAGCAGTACTTC
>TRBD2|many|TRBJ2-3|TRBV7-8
CASSSLAGGPTDTQYF
TGTGCCAGCAGCTCCTTAGCGGGGGGGCCCACAGATACGCAGTATTTT
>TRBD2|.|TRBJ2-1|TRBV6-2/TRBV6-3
CASSYSLEIVSGGWGEQFF
TGTGCCAGCAGTTACTCCTTAGAAATCGTGAGCGGGGGATGGGGTGAGCAGTTCTTC
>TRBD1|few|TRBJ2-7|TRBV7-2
CASSSGTGHGEQYF
TGTGCCAGCAGCTCCGGGACAGGGCATGGCGAGCAGTACTTC
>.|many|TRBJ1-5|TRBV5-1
CASSLEAGRNQPQHF
TGCGCCAGCAGCTTGGAGGCGGGACGCAATCAGCCCCAGCATTTT
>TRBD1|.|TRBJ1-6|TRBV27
CASSSTGTANSPLHF
TGTGCCAGCAGTTCCACAGGGACAGCAAATTCACCCCTCCACTTT
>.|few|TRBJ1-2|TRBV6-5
CASRKQGLHGYTF
TGTGCCAGCAGAAAACAGGGTTTACATGGCTACACCTTC
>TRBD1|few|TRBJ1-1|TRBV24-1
CATSVTGAEAFF
TGTGCCACCAGTGTGACAGGGGCTGAAGCTTTCTTT
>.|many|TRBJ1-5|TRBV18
CASSPSTGGNQPQHF
TGTGCCAGCTCACCCTCGACAGGCGGAAATCAGCCCCAGCATTTT
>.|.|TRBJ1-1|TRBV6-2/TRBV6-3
CASSPGTRSWGTEAFF
TGTGCCAGCAGCCCCGGGACACGAAGCTGGGGCACTGAAGCTTTCTTT
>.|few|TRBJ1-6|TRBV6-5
CASSGGFSPLHF
TGTGCCAGCTCGGGGGGATTCTCACCCCTCCACTTT
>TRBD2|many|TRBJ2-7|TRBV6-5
CASSYEARRGDEQYF
TGTGCCAGCAGTTACGAGGCACGGCGGGGGGACGAGCAGTACTTC
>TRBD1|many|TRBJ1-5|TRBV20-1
CSATPGTGVSQPQHF
TGCAGTGCTACCCCCGGGACAGGGGTATCTCAGCCCCAGCATTTT
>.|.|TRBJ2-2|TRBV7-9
CATGSEQAYANTGELFF
TGTGCCACTGGATCGGAGCAGGCTTATGCGAACACCGGGGAGCTGTTTTTT
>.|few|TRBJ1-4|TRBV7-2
CASSLLPLGDFNEKLFF
TGTGCCAGCAGCTTATTACCCCTGGGGGATTTTAATGAAAAACTGTTTTTT
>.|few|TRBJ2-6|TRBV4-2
CASSQSTTGSGANVLTF
TGTGCCAGCAGCCAGTCTACGACAGGTTCTGGGGCCAACGTCCTGACTTTC
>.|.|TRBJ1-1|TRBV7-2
CASSLLKGTLAEAFF
TGTGCCAGCAGCTTATTAAAGGGGACTCTCGCTGAAGCTTTCTTT
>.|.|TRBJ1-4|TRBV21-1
CASSNPDREYEKLFF
TGTGCCAGCAGCAATCCGGACAGGGAATATGAAAAACTGTTTTTT
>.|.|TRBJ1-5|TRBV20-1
CSARDLGFNQPQHF
TGCAGTGCTAGAGATCTGGGTTTCAATCAGCCCCAGCATTTT
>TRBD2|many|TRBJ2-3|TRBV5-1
CASIAGESTDTQYF
TGCGCCAGTATTGCGGGGGAGAGCACAGATACGCAGTATTTT
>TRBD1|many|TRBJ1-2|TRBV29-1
CSVEDPYGTGKSYGYTF
TGCAGCGTTGAAGATCCCTACGGGACAGGGAAGAGCTATGGCTACACCTTC
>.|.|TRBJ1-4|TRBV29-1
CSVREDAMEKLFF
TGCAGCGTCCGAGAGGATGCCATGGAAAAACTGTTTTTT
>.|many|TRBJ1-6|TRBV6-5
CASKRSAGSPLHF
TGTGCCAGCAAGAGGTCCGCCGGCTCACCCCTCCACTTT
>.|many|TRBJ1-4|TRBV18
CASSLDNGVLFF
TGTGCCAGCTCACTCGACAATGGGGTTCTGTTTTTT
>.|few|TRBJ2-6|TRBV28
CKGSGGLITSGANVLTF
TGTAAAGGGTCGGGCGGGTTAATTACATCTGGGGCCAACGTCCTGACTTTC
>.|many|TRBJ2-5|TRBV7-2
CASTELGGGGETQYF
TGTGCCAGCACCGAGCTGGGGGGGGGCGGAGAGACCCAGTACTTC
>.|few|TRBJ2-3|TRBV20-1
CSAEDGTDTQYF
TGCAGTGCTGAGGACGGTACAGATACGCAGTATTTT
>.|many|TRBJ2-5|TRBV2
CASRNQETQYF
TGTGCCAGCAGGAACCAAGAGACCCAGTACTTC
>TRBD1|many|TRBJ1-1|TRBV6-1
CASPGQGVGEAFF
TGTGCCAGCCCGGGACAGGGGGTTGGTGAAGCTTTCTTT
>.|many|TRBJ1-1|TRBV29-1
CSVADPNTEAFF
TGCAGCGTTGCCGACCCGAACACTGAAGCTTTCTTT
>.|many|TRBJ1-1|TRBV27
CASNIGGSLNTEAFF
TGTGCCAGCAATATCGGGGGTTCTCTGAACACTGAAGCTTTCTTT
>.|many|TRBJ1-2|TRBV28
CASSLTDYGYTF
TGTGCCAGCAGTTTGACCGACTATGGCTACACCTTC
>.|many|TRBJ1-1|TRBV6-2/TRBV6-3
CASSYSYPGTEAFF
TGTGCCAGCAGTTACTCGTACCCCGGTACTGAAGCTTTCTTT